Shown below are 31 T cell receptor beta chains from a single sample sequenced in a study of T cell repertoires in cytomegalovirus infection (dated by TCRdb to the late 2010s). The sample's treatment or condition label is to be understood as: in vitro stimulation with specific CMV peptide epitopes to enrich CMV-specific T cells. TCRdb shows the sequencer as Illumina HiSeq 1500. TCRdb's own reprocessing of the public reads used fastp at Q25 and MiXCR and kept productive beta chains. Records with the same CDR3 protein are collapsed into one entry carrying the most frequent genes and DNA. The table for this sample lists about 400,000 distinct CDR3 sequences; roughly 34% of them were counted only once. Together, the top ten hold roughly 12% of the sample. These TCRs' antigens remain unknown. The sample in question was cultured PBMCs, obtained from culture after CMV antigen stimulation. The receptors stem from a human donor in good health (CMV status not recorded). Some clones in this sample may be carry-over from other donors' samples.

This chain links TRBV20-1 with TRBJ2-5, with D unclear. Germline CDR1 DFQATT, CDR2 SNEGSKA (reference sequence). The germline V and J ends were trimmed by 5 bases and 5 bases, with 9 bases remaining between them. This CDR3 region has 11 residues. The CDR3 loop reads CSAQTRETQYF. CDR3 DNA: TGCAGTGCTCAGACCAGGGAGACCCAGTACTTC.

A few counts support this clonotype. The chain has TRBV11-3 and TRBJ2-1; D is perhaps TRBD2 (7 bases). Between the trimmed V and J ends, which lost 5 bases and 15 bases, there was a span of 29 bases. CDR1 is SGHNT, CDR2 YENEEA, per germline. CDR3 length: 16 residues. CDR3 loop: CASSHIGGGLSMMAFF. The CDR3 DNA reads TGTGCCAGCAGCCATATAGGGGGGGGTCTTTCGATGATGGCGTTCTTC.

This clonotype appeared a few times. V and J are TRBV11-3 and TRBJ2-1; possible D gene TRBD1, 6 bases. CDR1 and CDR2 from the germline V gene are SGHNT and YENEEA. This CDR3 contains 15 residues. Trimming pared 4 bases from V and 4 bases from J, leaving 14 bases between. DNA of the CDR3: TGTGCCAGCAGCTGGCTGAACGGGACATACAATGAGCAGTTCTTC. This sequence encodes CASSWLNGTYNEQFF.

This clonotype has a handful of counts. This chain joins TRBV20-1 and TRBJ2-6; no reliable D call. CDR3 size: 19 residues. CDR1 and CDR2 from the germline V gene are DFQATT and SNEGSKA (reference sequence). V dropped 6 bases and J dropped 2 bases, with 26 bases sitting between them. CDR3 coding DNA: TGCAGTGCCGAGGCCCCACGACCCTCCCCGGTGCCTGGGGCCAACGTCCTGACTTTC. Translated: CSAEAPRPSPVPGANVLTF.

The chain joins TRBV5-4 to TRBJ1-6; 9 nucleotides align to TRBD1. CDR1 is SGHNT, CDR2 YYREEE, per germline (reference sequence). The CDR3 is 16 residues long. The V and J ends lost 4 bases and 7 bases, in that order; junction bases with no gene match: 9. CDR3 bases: TGTGCCAGCAGCGGGGGGATGGACAGGGGAAATTCACCCCTCCACTTT. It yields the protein CASSGGMDRGNSPLHF.

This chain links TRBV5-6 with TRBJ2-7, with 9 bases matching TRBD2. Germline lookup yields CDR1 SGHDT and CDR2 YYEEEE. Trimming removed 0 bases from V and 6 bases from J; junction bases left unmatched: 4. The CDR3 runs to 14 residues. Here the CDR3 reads CASSLVAGVPEQYV. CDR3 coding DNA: TGTGCCAGCAGCTTGGTAGCGGGAGTTCCCGAGCAGTACGTC.

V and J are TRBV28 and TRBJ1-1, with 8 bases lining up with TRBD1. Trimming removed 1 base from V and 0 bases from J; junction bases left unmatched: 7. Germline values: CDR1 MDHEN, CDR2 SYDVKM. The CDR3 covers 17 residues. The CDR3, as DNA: TGTGCCAGCAGTTTATCCCAGGGGGCCTTTTTGAACACTGAAGCTTTCTTT. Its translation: CASSLSQGAFLNTEAFF.

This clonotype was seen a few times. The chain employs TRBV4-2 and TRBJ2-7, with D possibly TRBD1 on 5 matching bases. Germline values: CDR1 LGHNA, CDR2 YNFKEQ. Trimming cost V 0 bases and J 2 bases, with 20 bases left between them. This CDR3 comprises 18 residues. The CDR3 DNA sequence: TGTGCCAGCAGCCAAGATCCCCTTGGGGCAGAAGGTACCTACGAGCAGTACTTC. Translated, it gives CASSQDPLGAEGTYEQYF.

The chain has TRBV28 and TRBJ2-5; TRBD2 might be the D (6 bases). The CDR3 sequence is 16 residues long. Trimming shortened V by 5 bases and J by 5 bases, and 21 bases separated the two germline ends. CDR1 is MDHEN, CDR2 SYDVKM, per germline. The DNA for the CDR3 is TGTGCCAGCAGTACCCCCGCCCTGGCGGGATCGGAGACCCAGTACTTC. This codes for CASSTPALAGSETQYF.

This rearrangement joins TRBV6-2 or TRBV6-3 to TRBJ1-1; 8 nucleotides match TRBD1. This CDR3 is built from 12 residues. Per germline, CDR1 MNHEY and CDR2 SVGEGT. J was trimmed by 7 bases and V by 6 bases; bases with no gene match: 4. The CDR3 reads CASSPGTGEAFF. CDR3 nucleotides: TGTGCCAGCAGCCCCGGGACAGGTGAAGCTTTCTTT.

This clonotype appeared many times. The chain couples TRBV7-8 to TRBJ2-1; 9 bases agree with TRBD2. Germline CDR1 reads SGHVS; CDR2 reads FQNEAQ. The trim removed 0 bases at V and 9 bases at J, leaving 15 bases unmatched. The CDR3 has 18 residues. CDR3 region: CASSLALSGSVWYGEQFF. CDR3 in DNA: TGTGCCAGCAGCTTAGCTCTTAGCGGGAGTGTGTGGTACGGTGAGCAGTTCTTC.

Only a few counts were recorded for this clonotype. The CDR3 coding sequence is TGTGCCAGCAGTTTTAGACAGGGCCAAGAGACCCAGTACTTC. Protein: CASSFRQGQETQYF. The chain uses TRBV12-3 or TRBV12-4 and TRBJ2-5; 7 positions match TRBD1. V trimming: 3 bases; J trimming: 1 base; junction bases outside the gene matches: 2. The CDR3 has 14 residues.

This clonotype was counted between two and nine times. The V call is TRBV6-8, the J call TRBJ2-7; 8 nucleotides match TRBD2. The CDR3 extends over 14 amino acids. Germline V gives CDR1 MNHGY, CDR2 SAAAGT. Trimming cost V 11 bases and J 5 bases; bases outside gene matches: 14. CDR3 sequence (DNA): TGTGCCTCACATAAGCGGGAGACGTACGACGAGCAGTACTTC. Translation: CASHKRETYDEQYF.

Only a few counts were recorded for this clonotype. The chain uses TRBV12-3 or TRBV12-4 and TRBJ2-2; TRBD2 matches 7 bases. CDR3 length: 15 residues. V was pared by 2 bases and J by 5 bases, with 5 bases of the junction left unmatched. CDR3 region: CASSLFQGGTGELFF. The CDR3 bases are TGTGCCAGCAGTTTATTTCAGGGAGGGACCGGGGAGCTGTTTTTT.

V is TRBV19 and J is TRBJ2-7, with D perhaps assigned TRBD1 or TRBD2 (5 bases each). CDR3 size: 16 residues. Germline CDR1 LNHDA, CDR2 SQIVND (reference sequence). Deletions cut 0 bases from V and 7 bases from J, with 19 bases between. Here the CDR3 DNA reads TGTGCCAGTAGTATAGATGAGGGGCAGGTATCGAGGGAGCAGTACGTC. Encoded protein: CASSIDEGQVSREQYV.

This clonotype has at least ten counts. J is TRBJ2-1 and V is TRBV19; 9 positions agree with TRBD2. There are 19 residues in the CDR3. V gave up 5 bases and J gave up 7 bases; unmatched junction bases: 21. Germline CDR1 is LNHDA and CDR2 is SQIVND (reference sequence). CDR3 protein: CASSPGVVGFEGLANEQFF. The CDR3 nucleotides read TGTGCCAGTAGTCCCGGCGTAGTGGGATTCGAGGGACTAGCAAATGAGCAGTTCTTC.

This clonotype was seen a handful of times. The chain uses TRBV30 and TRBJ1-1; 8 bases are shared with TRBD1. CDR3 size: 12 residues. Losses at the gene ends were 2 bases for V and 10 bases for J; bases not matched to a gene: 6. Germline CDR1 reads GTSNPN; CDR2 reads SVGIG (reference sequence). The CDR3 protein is CAWSPTGVVAFF. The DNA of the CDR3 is TGTGCCTGGAGTCCGACAGGGGTGGTAGCTTTCTTT. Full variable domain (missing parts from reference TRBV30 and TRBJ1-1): SQTIHQWPATLVQPVGSPLSLECTVEGTSNPNLYWYRQAAGRGLQLLFYSVGIGQISSEVPQNLSASRPQDRQFILSSKKLLLSDSGFYLCAWSPTGVVAFFGQGTRLTVV.

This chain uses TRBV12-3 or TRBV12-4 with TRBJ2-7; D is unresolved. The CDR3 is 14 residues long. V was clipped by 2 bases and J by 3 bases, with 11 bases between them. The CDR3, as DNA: TGTGCCAGCAGTTTATCTCGACAAATCTACGAGCAGTACTTC. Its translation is CASSLSRQIYEQYF.

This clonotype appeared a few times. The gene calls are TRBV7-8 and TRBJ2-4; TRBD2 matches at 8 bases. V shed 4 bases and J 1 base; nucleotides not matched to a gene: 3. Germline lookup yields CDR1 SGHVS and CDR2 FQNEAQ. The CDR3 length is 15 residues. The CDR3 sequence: CASSSTGGAKNIQYF. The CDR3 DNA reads TGTGCCAGCAGCTCCACGGGGGGGGCCAAAAACATTCAGTACTTC.

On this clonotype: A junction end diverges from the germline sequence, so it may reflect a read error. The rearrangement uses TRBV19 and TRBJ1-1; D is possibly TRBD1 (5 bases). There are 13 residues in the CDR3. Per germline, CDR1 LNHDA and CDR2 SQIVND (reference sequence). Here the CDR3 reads CASSMDRGPRRVF. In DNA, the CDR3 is TGTGCCAGTAGTATGGATAGGGGACCTCGGAGGGTTTTT. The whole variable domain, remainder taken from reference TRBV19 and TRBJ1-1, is DGGITQSPKYLFRKEGQNVTLSCEQNLNHDAMYWYRQDPGQGLRLIYYSQIVNDFQKGDIAEGYSVSREKKESFPLTVTSAQKNPTAFYLCASSMDRGPRRVFGQGTRLTVV.

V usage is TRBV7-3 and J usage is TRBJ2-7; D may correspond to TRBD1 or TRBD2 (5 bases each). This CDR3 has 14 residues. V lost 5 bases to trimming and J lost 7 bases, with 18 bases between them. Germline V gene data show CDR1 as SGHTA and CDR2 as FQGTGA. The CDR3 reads CASSPGRAEGEQYF. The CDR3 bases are TGTGCCAGCAGCCCTGGGCGGGCCGAGGGGGAGCAGTACTTC.

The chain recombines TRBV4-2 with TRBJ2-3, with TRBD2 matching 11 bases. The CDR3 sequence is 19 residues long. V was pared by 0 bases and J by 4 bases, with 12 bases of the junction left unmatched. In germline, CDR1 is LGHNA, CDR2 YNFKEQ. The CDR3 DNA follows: TGTGCCAGCAGCCAAGATCTGACTAGCGGGATTGCTGGCGCAGATACGCAGTATTTT. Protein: CASSQDLTSGIAGADTQYF.

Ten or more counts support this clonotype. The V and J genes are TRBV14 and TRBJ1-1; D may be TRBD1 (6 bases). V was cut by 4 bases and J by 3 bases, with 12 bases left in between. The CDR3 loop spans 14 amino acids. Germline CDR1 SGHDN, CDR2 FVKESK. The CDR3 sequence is CASSPTGLYTEAFF. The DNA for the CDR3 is TGTGCCAGCAGCCCCACAGGGTTATACACTGAAGCTTTCTTT.

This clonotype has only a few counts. The CDR3 sequence is CASNMDSTNYGYTF. For the CDR3, the DNA is TGTGCCAGCAACATGGACAGTACTAACTATGGCTACACCTTC. The chain employs TRBV7-9 and TRBJ1-2; TRBD1 is a possible D gene (6 bases). V was clipped by 7 bases and J by 0 bases, with 12 bases between them. CDR1 is SEHNR and CDR2 is FQNEAQ in the germline V gene (reference sequence). This CDR3 has 14 residues.

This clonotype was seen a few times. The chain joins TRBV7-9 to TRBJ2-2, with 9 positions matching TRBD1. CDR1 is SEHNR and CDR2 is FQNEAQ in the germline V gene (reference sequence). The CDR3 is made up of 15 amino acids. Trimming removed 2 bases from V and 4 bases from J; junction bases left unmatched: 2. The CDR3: CASSLRDRATGELFF. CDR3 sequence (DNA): TGTGCCAGCAGCTTACGGGACAGGGCCACCGGGGAGCTGTTTTTT.

The CDR3 spells CAGGRASGGYTF. The DNA for the CDR3 is TGTGCCGGGGGCAGGGCCTCGGGTGGCTACACCTTC. This chain joins TRBV19 and TRBJ1-2; TRBD1 is a possible D gene (6 bases). This CDR3 is built from 12 residues. Germline CDR1 LNHDA, CDR2 SQIVND (reference sequence). Trimming shortened V by 11 bases and J by 7 bases, and 17 bases separated the two germline ends.

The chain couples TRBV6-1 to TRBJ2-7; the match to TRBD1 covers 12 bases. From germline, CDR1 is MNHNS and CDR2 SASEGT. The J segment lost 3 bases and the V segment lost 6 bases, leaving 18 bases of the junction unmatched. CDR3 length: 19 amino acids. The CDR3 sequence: CASRHRDRGRNPHLYEQYV. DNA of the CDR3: TGTGCCAGCAGACACCGGGACAGGGGGCGAAACCCTCACCTCTACGAGCAGTACGTC.

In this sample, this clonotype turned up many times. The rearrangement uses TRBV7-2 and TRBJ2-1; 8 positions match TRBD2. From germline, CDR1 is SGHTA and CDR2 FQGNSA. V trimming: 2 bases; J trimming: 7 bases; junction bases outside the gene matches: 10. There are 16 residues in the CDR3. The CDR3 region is CASSLYFSGSINEQFF. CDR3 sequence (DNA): TGTGCCAGCAGCTTATATTTCAGCGGGAGTATTAATGAGCAGTTCTTC. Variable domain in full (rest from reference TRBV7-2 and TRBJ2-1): GAGVSQSPSNKVTEKGKDVELRCDPISGHTALYWYRQSLGQGLEFLIYFQGNSAPDKSGLPSDRFSAERTGGSVSTLTIQRTQQEDSAVYLCASSLYFSGSINEQFFGPGTRLTVL.

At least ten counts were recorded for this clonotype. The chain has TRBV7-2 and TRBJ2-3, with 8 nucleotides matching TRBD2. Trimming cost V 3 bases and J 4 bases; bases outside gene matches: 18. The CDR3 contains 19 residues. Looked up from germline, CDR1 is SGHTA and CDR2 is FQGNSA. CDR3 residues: CASSFAGRFGGRSADTQYF. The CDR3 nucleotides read TGTGCCAGCAGCTTCGCGGGTCGGTTTGGCGGGAGGAGTGCAGATACGCAGTATTTT.

In DNA, the CDR3 is TGTGCCAGCACCCCACTCGACAGGGCTGGGGAGCTGTTTTTT. It yields the protein CASTPLDRAGELFF. The chain joins TRBV6-2 or TRBV6-3 to TRBJ2-2; 7 positions match TRBD1. The CDR3 is 14 amino acids. Per the germline V gene, CDR1 is MNHEY and CDR2 is SVGEGT. Losses at the gene ends were 7 bases for V and 8 bases for J; bases not matched to a gene: 10.

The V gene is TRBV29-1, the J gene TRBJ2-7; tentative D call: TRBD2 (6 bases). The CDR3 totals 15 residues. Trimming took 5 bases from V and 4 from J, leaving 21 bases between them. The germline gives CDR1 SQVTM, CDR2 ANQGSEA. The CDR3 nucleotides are TGCAGCGTTTCCTGGAGGGGCCCGGAGCTATACGAGCAGTACTTC. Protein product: CSVSWRGPELYEQYF.